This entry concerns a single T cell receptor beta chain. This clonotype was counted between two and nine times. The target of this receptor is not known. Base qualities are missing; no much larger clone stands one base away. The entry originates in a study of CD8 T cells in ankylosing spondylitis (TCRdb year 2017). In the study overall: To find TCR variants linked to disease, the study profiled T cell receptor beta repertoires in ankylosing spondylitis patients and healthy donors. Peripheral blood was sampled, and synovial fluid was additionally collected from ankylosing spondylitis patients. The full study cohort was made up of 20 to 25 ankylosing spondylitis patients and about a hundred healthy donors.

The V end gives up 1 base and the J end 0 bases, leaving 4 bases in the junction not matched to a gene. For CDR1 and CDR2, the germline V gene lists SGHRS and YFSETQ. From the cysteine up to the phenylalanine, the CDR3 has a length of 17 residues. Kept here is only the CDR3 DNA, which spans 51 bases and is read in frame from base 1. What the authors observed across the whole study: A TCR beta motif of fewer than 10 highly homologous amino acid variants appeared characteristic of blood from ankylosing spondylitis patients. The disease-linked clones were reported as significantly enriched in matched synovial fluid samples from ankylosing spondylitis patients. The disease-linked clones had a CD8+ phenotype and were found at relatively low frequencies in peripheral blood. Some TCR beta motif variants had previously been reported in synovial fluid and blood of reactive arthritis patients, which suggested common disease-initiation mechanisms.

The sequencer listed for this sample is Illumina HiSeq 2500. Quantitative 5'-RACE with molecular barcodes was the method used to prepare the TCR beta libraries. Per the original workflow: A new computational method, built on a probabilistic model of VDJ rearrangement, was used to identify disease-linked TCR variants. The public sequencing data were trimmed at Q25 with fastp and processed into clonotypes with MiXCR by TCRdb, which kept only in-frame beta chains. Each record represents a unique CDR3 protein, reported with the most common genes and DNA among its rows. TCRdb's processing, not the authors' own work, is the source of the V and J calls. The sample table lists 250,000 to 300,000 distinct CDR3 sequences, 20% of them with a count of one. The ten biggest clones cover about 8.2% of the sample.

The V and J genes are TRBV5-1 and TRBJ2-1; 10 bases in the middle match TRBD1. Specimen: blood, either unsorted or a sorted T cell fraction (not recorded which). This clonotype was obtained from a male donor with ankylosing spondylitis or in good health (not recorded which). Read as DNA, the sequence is TGCGCCAGCAGCTTGTTAGGGACAGGGGTCTCCTACAATGAGCAGTTCTTC. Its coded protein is CASSLLGTGVSYNEQFF.